This T cell receptor beta chain was profiled in a study of T cell repertoires in cytomegalovirus infection. This clonotype appeared a few times. Antigen specificity is unknown. TCRdb reanalysed the reads using MiXCR and keeps one entry per CDR3 protein. The sample holds about 500,000 distinct CDR3 sequences, 33% seen once. Per germline, CDR1 SGDLS and CDR2 YYNGEE. V was cut by 0 bases and J by 0 bases, with 13 bases left in between. The CDR3 totals 17 residues. Findings and limits, study-wide: CMV-specific HLA-C-restricted TCR beta clonotypes dominated the ex vivo response.

Sequencing was performed on cultured PBMCs, taken from culture after CMV antigen stimulation. This receptor was taken from a human donor in good health (CMV status not recorded). Some clones in this sample may be carry-over from other donors' samples. V is TRBV9 and J is TRBJ1-3; no reliable D call. The DNA for the CDR3 is TGTGCCAGCAGCGTAGACTCTGCGGCCAACTCTGGAAACACCATATATTTT. Translating gives CASSVDSAANSGNTIYF.